This T cell receptor beta chain was sequenced for a study of T cell responses to AZD1222 COVID-19 vaccine. The CDR3 spans 16 residues. Germline CDR1 SGHAT, CDR2 FQNNGV. The trim removed 5 bases at V and 4 bases at J, leaving 12 bases unmatched. Profiling relied on immunoSEQ multiplex PCR, and the TCRdb table lists in-frame clones only, not all of them. Counted here are more than 110,000 clones, about nine tenths occurring once; the ten biggest clones make up roughly 3.6%. The sequence came from an adult in good health. The chain has TRBV11-2 and TRBJ2-7; 9 nucleotides agree with TRBD1. The input for sequencing was peripheral blood, taken on day 0 of AZD1222 vaccination. The CDR3 spells CASSGYRGRFIYEQYF. The CDR3 DNA reads as TGTGCCAGCAGCGGATACAGGGGGCGCTTTATTTACGAGCAGTACTTC.